This is a list of T cell receptor beta chains from one sample in a study of control samples from healthy donors and cancer patients. Sequencing was performed with immunoSEQ multiplex PCR; in TCRdb, only in-frame clones are kept and a portion is missing. This sample has approximately 170,000 clones, with roughly 95% found just once. The sequenced material came from blood. The source of these receptors is a woman in her sixties in good health. The CDR3 runs from the conserved cysteine through the conserved F or W. The order of the fields is CDR3 protein, CDR3 DNA, J gene, D gene, V gene. A D gene is named only where the DNA matches it firmly.

cdr3_aa: CASSLLDRGQGETQYF
cdr3_nt: TGCGCCAGCAGCCTCCTGGACAGGGGGCAAGGGGAGACCCAGTACTTC
j_call: TRBJ2-5
d_call: TRBD1
v_call: TRBV5-1

cdr3_aa: CATKSYEQYF
cdr3_nt: TGTGCCACCAAAAGCTACGAGCAGTACTTC
j_call: TRBJ2-7
d_call: NA
v_call: TRBV24-1

cdr3_aa: CASSSNTEAFF
cdr3_nt: TGTGCCAGCAGTTCGAACACTGAAGCTTTCTTT
j_call: TRBJ1-1
d_call: NA
v_call: TRBV7-2

cdr3_aa: CASSYATGGIDTQYF
cdr3_nt: TGTGCCAGCAGTTACGCAACGGGGGGGATAGATACGCAGTATTTT
j_call: TRBJ2-3
d_call: TRBD2
v_call: TRBV27

cdr3_aa: CASSLVLAGGRNEQFF
cdr3_nt: TGTGCCAGCAGCTTGGTGCTAGCGGGGGGGCGTAATGAGCAGTTCTTC
j_call: TRBJ2-1
d_call: TRBD2
v_call: TRBV5-4

cdr3_aa: CASSVGGAYGYTF
cdr3_nt: TGTGCCAGCAGCGTGGGGGGCGCCTATGGCTACACCTTC
j_call: TRBJ1-2
d_call: NA
v_call: TRBV9

cdr3_aa: CASSLAGAYEQYF
cdr3_nt: TGTGCCAGCAGCTTAGCGGGGGCCTACGAGCAGTACTTC
j_call: TRBJ2-7
d_call: NA
v_call: TRBV7-9

cdr3_aa: CSYQEGADTQYF
cdr3_nt: TGCAGCTACCAGGAGGGGGCGGATACGCAGTATTTT
j_call: TRBJ2-3
d_call: NA
v_call: TRBV29-1

cdr3_aa: CASSHRWSSGGSSYEQYF
cdr3_nt: TGTGCCAGCAGTCATAGATGGTCTAGCGGGGGAAGTTCCTACGAGCAGTACTTC
j_call: TRBJ2-7
d_call: TRBD2
v_call: TRBV27

cdr3_aa: CASLQGDTDTQYF
cdr3_nt: TGCGCCAGCCTACAGGGGGACACAGATACGCAGTATTTT
j_call: TRBJ2-3
d_call: TRBD1
v_call: TRBV5-1

cdr3_aa: CASSYLTATNEKLFF
cdr3_nt: TGTGCCAGCAGTTACTTGACGGCAACTAATGAAAAACTGTTTTTT
j_call: TRBJ1-4
d_call: NA
v_call: TRBV6-5

cdr3_aa: CASSHQPGNTEAFF
cdr3_nt: TGTGCCAGCAGCCACCAACCCGGGAACACTGAAGCTTTCTTT
j_call: TRBJ1-1
d_call: NA
v_call: TRBV14

cdr3_aa: CASSRTGQSTEAFF
cdr3_nt: TGTGCCAGCAGCCGGACAGGGCAGAGCACTGAAGCTTTCTTT
j_call: TRBJ1-1
d_call: TRBD1
v_call: TRBV3-1/TRBV3-2

cdr3_aa: CASSQDSGVGNTIYF
cdr3_nt: TGTGCCAGCAGCCAAGATTCAGGAGTTGGAAACACCATATATTTT
j_call: TRBJ1-3
d_call: NA
v_call: TRBV4-2

cdr3_aa: CAWTGEEQGSAFF
cdr3_nt: TGTGCCTGGACCGGAGAGGAACAGGGATCAGCTTTCTTT
j_call: TRBJ1-1
d_call: NA
v_call: TRBV30

cdr3_aa: CASSASGSSYEQYF
cdr3_nt: TGTGCCAGCAGCGCATCCGGTAGCTCCTACGAGCAGTACTTC
j_call: TRBJ2-7
d_call: NA
v_call: TRBV7-9

cdr3_aa: CASSPSIGNTEAFF
cdr3_nt: TGTGCCAGCTCACCCTCCATCGGGAACACTGAAGCTTTCTTT
j_call: TRBJ1-1
d_call: NA
v_call: TRBV18

cdr3_aa: CASSANSGVGSYGYTF
cdr3_nt: TGTGCCAGCTCAGCTAACAGTGGAGTAGGGAGTTATGGCTACACCTTC
j_call: TRBJ1-2
d_call: NA
v_call: TRBV18

cdr3_aa: CASSYGNRDTQYF
cdr3_nt: TGTGCCAGCAGCTATGGAAACCGGGATACGCAGTATTTT
j_call: TRBJ2-3
d_call: NA
v_call: TRBV7-8